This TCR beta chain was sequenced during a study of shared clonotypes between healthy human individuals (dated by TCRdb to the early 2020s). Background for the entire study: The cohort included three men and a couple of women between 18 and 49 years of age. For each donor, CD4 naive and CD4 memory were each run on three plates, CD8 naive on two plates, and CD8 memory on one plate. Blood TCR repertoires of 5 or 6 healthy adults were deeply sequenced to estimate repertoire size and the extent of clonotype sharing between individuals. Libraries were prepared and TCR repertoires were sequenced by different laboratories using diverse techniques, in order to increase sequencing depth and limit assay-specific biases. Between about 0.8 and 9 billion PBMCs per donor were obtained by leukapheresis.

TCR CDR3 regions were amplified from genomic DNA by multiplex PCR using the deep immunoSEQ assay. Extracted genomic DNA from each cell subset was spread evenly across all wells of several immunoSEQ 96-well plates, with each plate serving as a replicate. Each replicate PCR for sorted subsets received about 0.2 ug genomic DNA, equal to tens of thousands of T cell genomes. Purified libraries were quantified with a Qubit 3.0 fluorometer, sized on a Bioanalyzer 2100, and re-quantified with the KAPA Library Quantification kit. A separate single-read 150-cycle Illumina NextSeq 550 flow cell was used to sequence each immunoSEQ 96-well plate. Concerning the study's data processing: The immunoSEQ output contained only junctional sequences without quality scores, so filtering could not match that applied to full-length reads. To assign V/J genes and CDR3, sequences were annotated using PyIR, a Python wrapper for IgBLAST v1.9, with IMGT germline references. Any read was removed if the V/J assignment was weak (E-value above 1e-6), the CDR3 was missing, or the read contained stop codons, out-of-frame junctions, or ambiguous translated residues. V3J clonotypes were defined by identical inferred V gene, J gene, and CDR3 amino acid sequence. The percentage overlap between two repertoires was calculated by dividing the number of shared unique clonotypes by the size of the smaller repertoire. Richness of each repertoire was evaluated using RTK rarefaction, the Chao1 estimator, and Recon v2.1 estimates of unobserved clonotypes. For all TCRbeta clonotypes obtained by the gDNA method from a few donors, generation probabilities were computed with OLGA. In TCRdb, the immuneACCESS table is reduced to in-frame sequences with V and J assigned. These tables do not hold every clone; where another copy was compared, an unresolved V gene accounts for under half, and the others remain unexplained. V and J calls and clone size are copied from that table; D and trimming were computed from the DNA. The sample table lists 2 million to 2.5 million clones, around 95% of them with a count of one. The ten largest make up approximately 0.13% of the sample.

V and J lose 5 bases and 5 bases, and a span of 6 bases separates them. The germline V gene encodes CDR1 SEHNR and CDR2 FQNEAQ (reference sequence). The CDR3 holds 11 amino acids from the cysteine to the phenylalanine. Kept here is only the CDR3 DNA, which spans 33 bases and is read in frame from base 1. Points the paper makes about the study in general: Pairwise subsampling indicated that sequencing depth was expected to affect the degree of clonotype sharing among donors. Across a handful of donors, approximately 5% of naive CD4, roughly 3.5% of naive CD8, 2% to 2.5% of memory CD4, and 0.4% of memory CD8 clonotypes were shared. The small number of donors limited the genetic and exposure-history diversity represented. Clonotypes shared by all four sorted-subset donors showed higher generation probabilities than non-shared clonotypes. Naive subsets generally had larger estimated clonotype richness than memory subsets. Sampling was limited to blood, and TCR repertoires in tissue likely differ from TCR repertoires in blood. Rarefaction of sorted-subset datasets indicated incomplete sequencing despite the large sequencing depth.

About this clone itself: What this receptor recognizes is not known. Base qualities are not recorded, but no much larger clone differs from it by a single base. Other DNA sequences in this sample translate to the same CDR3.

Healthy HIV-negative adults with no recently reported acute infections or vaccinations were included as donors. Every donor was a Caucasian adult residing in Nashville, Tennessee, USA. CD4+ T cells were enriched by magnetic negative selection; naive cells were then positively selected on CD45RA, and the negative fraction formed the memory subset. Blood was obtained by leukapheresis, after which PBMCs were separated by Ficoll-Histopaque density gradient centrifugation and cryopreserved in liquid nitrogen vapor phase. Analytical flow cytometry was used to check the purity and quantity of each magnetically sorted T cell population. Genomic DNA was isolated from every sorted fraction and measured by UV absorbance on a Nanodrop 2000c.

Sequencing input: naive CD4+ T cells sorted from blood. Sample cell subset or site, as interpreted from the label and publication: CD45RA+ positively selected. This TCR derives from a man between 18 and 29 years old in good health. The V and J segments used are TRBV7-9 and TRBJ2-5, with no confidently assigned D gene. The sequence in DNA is TGTGCCAGCAGCCGAGAGGAGACCCAGTACTTC. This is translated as CASSREETQYF. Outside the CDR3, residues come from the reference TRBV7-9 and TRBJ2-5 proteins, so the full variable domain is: DTGVSQNPRHKITKRGQNVTFRCDPISEHNRLYWYRQTLGQGPEFLTYFQNEAQLEKSRLLSDRFSAERPKGSFSTLEIQRTEQGDSAMYLCASSREETQYFGPGTRLLVL.